Shown below are 20 T cell receptor beta chains from a single sample sequenced in a study of shared clonotypes between healthy human individuals (dated by TCRdb to 2020 to 2021). The library was prepared using the immunoSEQ multiplex PCR assay. Not all clones reach the TCRdb copy of this immuneACCESS table, which keeps in-frame sequences only. Checked studies attribute under half of the gap to unresolved V genes and leave the rest unexplained. In this sample the table shows roughly 2 million clones, roughly 95% of which occur a single time. Of the sample, roughly 0.13% falls within the top ten clones. The source material was naive CD4+ T cells sorted from blood. The cell subset or site label for this specimen denotes: CD45RA+ positively selected. The receptor source for this set is a man between 18 and 35 years old in good health.

The chain couples TRBV6-1 to TRBJ1-3; D not certain. With 4 bases removed from V and 0 bases from J, the gap between germline ends came to 10 bases. CDR1 and CDR2 from the germline V gene are MNHNS and SASEGT. This CDR3 region has 15 residues. CDR3 nucleotide sequence: TGTGCCAGCAGTGTAAACAGCCACTCTGGAAACACCATATATTTT. Translation gives CASSVNSHSGNTIYF.

The chain recombines TRBV4-1 with TRBJ1-2, with D unclear. The CDR3 runs to 16 residues. Trimming cost V 1 base and J 6 bases, with 18 bases left between them. Germline CDR1 is MGHRA and CDR2 is YSYEKL. This CDR3 is CASSQVQREMKDGYTF. The CDR3 nucleotides are TGCGCCAGCAGCCAAGTCCAGAGGGAAATGAAGGATGGCTACACCTTC.

This rearrangement joins TRBV6-5 to TRBJ1-5, with a weak D call TRBD1 (6 bases). V was clipped by 5 bases and J by 0 bases, with 11 bases between them. The V gene's germline CDR1 is MNHEY and CDR2 SVGAGI. The CDR3 sequence is 15 residues long. The CDR3 bases are TGTGCCAGCAGTAACTACAGGGATAGCAATCAGCCCCAGCATTTT. This codes for CASSNYRDSNQPQHF.

The V call is TRBV5-1, the J call TRBJ1-6; possibly TRBD1 for D (5 bases). The CDR3 covers 15 residues. The ends were cut back, 4 bases at V and 7 bases at J, with 15 bases in the middle. Germline V gene data show CDR1 as SGHRS and CDR2 as YFSETQ. CDR3 loop: CASSNGGGQNSPLHF. The CDR3 bases are TGCGCCAGCAGCAACGGGGGAGGGCAGAATTCACCCCTCCACTTT.

This rearrangement joins TRBV6-6 to TRBJ2-3; D unclear. Trimming left V 2 bases short and J 7 bases short, with 4 bases between. Germline V CDR1 and CDR2: MNHNY, SVGAGI (reference sequence). This CDR3 contains 11 residues. The CDR3 coding sequence is TGTGCCAGCAGTTACGGAAATACGCAGTATTTT. It is translated as CASSYGNTQYF.

This clone was seen just once. The same CDR3 also results from other DNA sequences found in this sample. The V and J genes are TRBV20-1 and TRBJ2-7; a possible D gene is TRBD1 (5 bases). The CDR3 contains 11 residues. CDR1 DFQATT and CDR2 SNEGSKA come from the germline V gene (reference sequence). Trimming stripped 3 bases from V and 4 bases from J, with 7 bases between. The CDR3 DNA is TGCAGTGCTAGTCCAGGGTACGAGCAGTACTTC. It yields the protein CSASPGYEQYF.

A note on this clone: Other DNA sequences in the same sample also yield this CDR3. The genes are TRBV6-5 and TRBJ1-1, with a possible D match to TRBD1 (5 bases). The V gene lost 4 bases and the J gene lost 5 bases, with 8 bases spanning the gap. CDR3 length: 12 amino acids. The germline V gene encodes CDR1 MNHEY and CDR2 SVGAGI. This CDR3 reads CASSSRGTEAFF. The CDR3 coding sequence is TGTGCCAGCAGTTCCCGGGGGACTGAAGCTTTCTTT.

The chain combines TRBV7-2 with TRBJ2-2; D is undetermined. Germline CDR1 reads SGHTA; CDR2 reads FQGNSA. The CDR3 contains 14 residues. V was cut by 5 bases and J by 5 bases, with 12 bases left in between. The CDR3 loop is CASSPPLRTGELFF. In DNA, the CDR3 is TGTGCCAGCAGCCCTCCCTTACGGACCGGGGAGCTGTTTTTT.

The chain has TRBV6-1 and TRBJ2-1, with D possibly being TRBD2 (6 bases). CDR1 and CDR2 from the germline V gene are MNHNS and SASEGT. V gave up 6 bases and J gave up 4 bases, with 10 bases separating them. This CDR3 has 13 residues. For the CDR3, the DNA is TGTGCCAGCAGAATGGGGGGTTACAATGAGCAGTTCTTC. Translation: CASRMGGYNEQFF.

V and J are TRBV20-1 and TRBJ2-1; D gene uncertain. Germline assignment: CDR1 DFQATT and CDR2 SNEGSKA (reference sequence). The CDR3 totals 10 residues. Trimming removed 2 bases from V and 14 bases from J, with 10 bases in between. DNA of the CDR3: TGCAGTGCTAGACTCCAGGCGGAGTTCTTC. Its translation is CSARLQAEFF.

This sequence joins TRBV18 and TRBJ2-7; 10 nucleotides align to TRBD1. Losses at the gene ends were 5 bases for V and 0 bases for J; bases not matched to a gene: 7. This CDR3 has 16 residues. Germline values: CDR1 KGHSH, CDR2 LQKENI. CDR3 residues: CASSEGTGVTSYEQYF. CDR3 nucleotide sequence: TGTGCCAGCTCAGAAGGGACAGGGGTCACCTCCTACGAGCAGTACTTC.

The CDR3 here is CTSSQDAGHESGNTIYF. The CDR3 DNA reads TGCACCAGCAGCCAAGATGCGGGACATGAGTCTGGAAACACCATATATTTT. V usage is TRBV1 and J usage is TRBJ1-3. TRBV1 is a pseudogene locus. The CDR3 has 17 residues.

Only one count was recorded for this clone. The chain links TRBV7-2 to TRBJ1-5; tentative D call: TRBD1 (5 bases). V gave up 3 bases and J gave up 5 bases, with 14 bases separating them. CDR3 length: 15 amino acids. Germline V gene sequence: CDR1 SGHTA, CDR2 FQGNSA. The CDR3 is CASSFAATVYQPQHF. In DNA, the CDR3 is TGTGCCAGCAGCTTCGCTGCGACAGTATATCAGCCCCAGCATTTT.

A remark on this clone: In the same sample, other DNA sequences code for this CDR3. This chain connects TRBV18 to TRBJ2-7; D possibly corresponds to TRBD1 (5 bases). Germline V gene data show CDR1 as KGHSH and CDR2 as LQKENI. The CDR3 totals 14 residues. The ends were cut back, 6 bases at V and 1 base at J, with 13 bases in the middle. CDR3: CASSPLQDSYEQYF. CDR3 in DNA: TGTGCCAGCTCCCCCTTACAGGATTCCTACGAGCAGTACTTC.

This clone was seen a few times. The CDR3 sequence is CASIRRNSYEQYF. The CDR3 region has the DNA TGCGCCAGCATACGACGGAACTCCTACGAGCAGTACTTC. The V call is TRBV10-1, the J call TRBJ2-7, with D uncertain. This CDR3 has 13 residues. With 7 bases removed from V and 0 bases from J, the gap between germline ends came to 10 bases. Germline V CDR1 and CDR2: WNHNN, SYGVQD (reference sequence).

The genes are TRBV2 and TRBJ2-5; 9 nucleotides align to TRBD1. The CDR3 has 14 amino acids. V dropped 7 bases and J dropped 3; count of bases not matched to a gene: 6. Per germline, CDR1 SNHLY and CDR2 FYNNEI. The CDR3 coding sequence is TGTGCCAGCAATAACAGGGGGCTTGAAGAGACCCAGTACTTC. The encoded protein is CASNNRGLEETQYF.

This clone has just one count. The V call is TRBV30, the J call TRBJ2-7, with a tentative D call TRBD1 (5 bases). With 2 bases removed from V and 2 bases from J, the gap between germline ends came to 13 bases. CDR3 length equals 14 residues. Germline V gene data show CDR1 as GTSNPN and CDR2 as SVGIG (reference sequence). CDR3 in amino acids: CAWSQYKGTYEQYF. CDR3 nucleotides: TGTGCCTGGAGTCAATATAAGGGGACCTACGAGCAGTACTTC.

The V gene is TRBV6-5, the J gene TRBJ2-7; TRBD1 matches at 11 bases. Germline V gene sequence: CDR1 MNHEY, CDR2 SVGAGI. CDR3 length equals 15 residues. V lost 4 bases to trimming and J lost 3 bases; unmatched junction nucleotides: 5. CDR3 region: CASSFRTGGLYEQYF. The CDR3 bases are TGTGCCAGCAGTTTCAGGACAGGGGGCCTCTACGAGCAGTACTTC.

V and J are TRBV28 and TRBJ1-4; 9 bases fit TRBD1. Per the germline V gene, CDR1 is MDHEN and CDR2 is SYDVKM. The trim removed 2 bases at V and 6 bases at J, leaving 4 bases unmatched. The CDR3 length is 15 residues. The CDR3 loop reads CASSLPTGGDEKLFF. Here the CDR3 DNA reads TGTGCCAGCAGTTTACCGACAGGGGGGGATGAAAAACTGTTTTTT. Full variable domain (rest looked up from reference TRBV28 and TRBJ1-4): DVKVTQSSRYLVKRTGEKVFLECVQDMDHENMFWYRQDPGLGLRLIYFSYDVKMKEKGDIPEGYSVSREKKERFSLILESASTNQTSMYLCASSLPTGGDEKLFFGSGTQLSVL.

The rearrangement uses TRBV13 and TRBJ2-7; TRBD1 matches 9 bases. The CDR3 loop spans 19 amino acids. After removal of 2 bases from V and 0 bases from J, the junction contained 14 bases not matched to a gene. Germline CDR1 reads PRHDT; CDR2 reads FYEKMQ (reference sequence). In nucleotides, the CDR3 is TGTGCCAGCAGCTTACTCCCGGGACAGGGTATTGGCAGCTCCTACGAGCAGTACTTC. Translating it yields CASSLLPGQGIGSSYEQYF.